These 11 T cell receptor beta chains came from one sample sequenced in a study of blood T cell repertoires in COVID-19. The data were produced by immunoSEQ multiplex PCR, yet TCRdb's version contains in-frame clones alone and is incomplete. There are 200,000 to 250,000 clones in the sample; 88% occur only once, and just over 2.5% lies in the top ten. Sequencing was done on a sample of PBMCs or T cells enriched from blood (not recorded which). These receptors originate from a woman aged 30 to 39 who had recovered from COVID-19.

The chain employs TRBV6-4 and TRBJ2-2, with D maybe TRBD1 (6 bases). The germline V gene has CDR1 MRHNA and CDR2 SNTAGT. The CDR3 runs to 14 residues. V lost 5 bases, J lost 7 bases, and 14 bases lay in between. CDR3 in DNA: TGTGCCAGCAGTTCCGACAGGAACCTCGGGGAGCTGTTTTTT. Its translation is CASSSDRNLGELFF.

This sequence joins TRBV19 and TRBJ2-2; possibly TRBD2 for D (6 bases). CDR1 and CDR2 from the germline V gene are LNHDA and SQIVND (reference sequence). V gave up 7 bases and J gave up 0 bases, with 15 bases separating them. The CDR3 is made up of 16 amino acids. The CDR3 region is CASNPLSGSNTGELFF. CDR3 DNA sequence: TGTGCCAGTAACCCCCTAAGCGGGTCGAACACCGGGGAGCTGTTTTTT.

The J gene is TRBJ2-7, the V gene TRBV5-1; a possible D gene is TRBD1 (6 bases). CDR3 length: 15 amino acids. V was pared by 4 bases and J by 3 bases, with 17 bases between. Germline V gene data show CDR1 as SGHRS and CDR2 as YFSETQ. The CDR3 region is CASSPNTGTRYEQYF. The CDR3 DNA reads TGCGCCAGCAGCCCTAACACAGGGACCCGCTACGAGCAGTACTTC.

The rearrangement uses TRBV7-3 and TRBJ2-1; 9 positions match TRBD2. V gave up 5 bases and J gave up 8 bases; unmatched junction bases: 16. Germline V lookup: CDR1 SGHTA, CDR2 FQGTGA. The CDR3 runs to 17 residues. The CDR3: CASSVSSSRGGLYEQFF. CDR3 bases: TGTGCCAGCAGCGTATCTAGTTCGCGGGGGGGCCTCTATGAGCAGTTCTTC.

This clone was recorded a few times. This chain links TRBV5-1 with TRBJ1-5, with D uncertain. Trimming took 1 base from V and 7 from J, leaving 12 bases between them. The CDR3 is 14 residues long. CDR1 is SGHRS and CDR2 is YFSETQ in the germline V gene. CDR3 bases: TGCGCCAGCAGCTTGCCAAGGATCAGGCAGCCCCAGCATTTT. It is translated as CASSLPRIRQPQHF.

By share, this clone ranks as medium-sized. The chain recombines TRBV21-1 with TRBJ2-7; the table calls TRBD2, which could not be checked here. TRBV21-1 is described as a pseudogene. This CDR3 has 16 residues. CDR3 protein: CASSKKTSGGSYEQYF. The CDR3 DNA reads as TGTGCCAGCAGCAAAAAAACTAGCGGGGGCTCCTACGAGCAGTACTTC.

The chain links TRBV11-2 to TRBJ1-5, with D possibly TRBD1 on 6 matching bases. The CDR3 extends over 17 amino acids. The V gene lost 1 base and the J gene lost 2 bases, with 15 bases spanning the gap. The germline gives CDR1 SGHAT, CDR2 FQNNGV. The CDR3: CASSLGPRGDGNQPQHF. Here the CDR3 DNA reads TGTGCCAGCAGCTTAGGCCCCAGGGGAGATGGCAATCAGCCCCAGCATTTT.

The J gene is TRBJ1-2, the V gene TRBV5-1, with D possibly being TRBD1 (6 bases). V was pared by 0 bases and J by 8 bases, with 20 bases between. The germline V gene encodes CDR1 SGHRS and CDR2 YFSETQ. This CDR3 contains 16 residues. CDR3 in DNA: TGCGCCAGCAGCTTGGTACGCAACCAACAGGGAGACGGCTACACCTTC. Its protein product is CASSLVRNQQGDGYTF. Complete variable domain (other parts from reference TRBV5-1 and TRBJ1-2): KAGVTQTPRYLIKTRGQQVTLSCSPISGHRSVSWYQQTPGQGLQFLFEYFSETQRNKGNFPGRFSGRQFSNSRSEMNVSTLELGDSALYLCASSLVRNQQGDGYTFGSGTRLTVV.

V and J are TRBV7-9 and TRBJ2-1; maybe TRBD1 (6 bases). V shed 2 bases and J shed 1 base, with 9 bases lying between them. The CDR3 loop spans 15 amino acids. The germline gives CDR1 SEHNR, CDR2 FQNEAQ (reference sequence). The CDR3 loop reads CASSLITGSYNEQFF. CDR3 DNA: TGTGCCAGCAGCTTAATAACAGGGTCCTACAATGAGCAGTTCTTC. The full variable domain, completed using reference TRBV7-9 and TRBJ2-1, is DTGVSQNPRHKITKRGQNVTFRCDPISEHNRLYWYRQTLGQGPEFLTYFQNEAQLEKSRLLSDRFSAERPKGSFSTLEIQRTEQGDSAMYLCASSLITGSYNEQFFGPGTRLTVL.

This clone was seen once. The V gene is TRBV5-5, the J gene TRBJ1-5; D unclear. CDR1 and CDR2 from the germline V gene are SGHKS and YYEKEE (reference sequence). The CDR3 covers 13 residues. Deletions cut 1 base from V and 5 bases from J, with 7 bases between. The CDR3 is CASSLNSYQPQHF. The CDR3 coding sequence is TGTGCCAGCAGCTTGAACAGTTATCAGCCCCAGCATTTT.

The chain carries TRBV7-2 and TRBJ1-3; D unclear. V was trimmed by 7 bases and J by 0 bases, leaving 7 bases between them. The CDR3 sequence is 13 residues long. Germline V gene sequence: CDR1 SGHTA, CDR2 FQGNSA. The CDR3 sequence is CASKLPSGNTIYF. CDR3 nucleotide sequence: TGTGCCAGCAAGCTTCCCTCTGGAAACACCATATATTTT. The entire variable domain, with the rest obtained from reference TRBV7-2 and TRBJ1-3, is as follows: GAGVSQSPSNKVTEKGKDVELRCDPISGHTALYWYRQSLGQGLEFLIYFQGNSAPDKSGLPSDRFSAERTGGSVSTLTIQRTQQEDSAVYLCASKLPSGNTIYFGEGSWLTVV.